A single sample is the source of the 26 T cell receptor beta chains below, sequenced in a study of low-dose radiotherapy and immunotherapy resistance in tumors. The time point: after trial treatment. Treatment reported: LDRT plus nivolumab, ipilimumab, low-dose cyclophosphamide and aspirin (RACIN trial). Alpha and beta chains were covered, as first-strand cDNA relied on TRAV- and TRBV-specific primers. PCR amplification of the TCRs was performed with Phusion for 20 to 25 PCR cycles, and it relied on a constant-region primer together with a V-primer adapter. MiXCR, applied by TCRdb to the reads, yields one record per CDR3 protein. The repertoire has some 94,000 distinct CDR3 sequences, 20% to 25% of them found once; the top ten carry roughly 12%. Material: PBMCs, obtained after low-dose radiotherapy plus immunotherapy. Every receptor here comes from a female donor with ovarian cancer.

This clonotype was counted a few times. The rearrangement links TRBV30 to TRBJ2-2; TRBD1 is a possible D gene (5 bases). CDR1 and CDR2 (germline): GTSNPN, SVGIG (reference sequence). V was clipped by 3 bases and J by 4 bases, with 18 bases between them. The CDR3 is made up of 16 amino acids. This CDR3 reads CAWRASRQLPTGELFF. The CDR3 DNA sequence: TGTGCCTGGAGGGCCTCCAGACAGTTACCCACCGGGGAGCTGTTTTTT. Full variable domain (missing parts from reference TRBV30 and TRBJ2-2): SQTIHQWPATLVQPVGSPLSLECTVEGTSNPNLYWYRQAAGRGLQLLFYSVGIGQISSEVPQNLSASRPQDRQFILSSKKLLLSDSGFYLCAWRASRQLPTGELFFGEGSRLTVL.

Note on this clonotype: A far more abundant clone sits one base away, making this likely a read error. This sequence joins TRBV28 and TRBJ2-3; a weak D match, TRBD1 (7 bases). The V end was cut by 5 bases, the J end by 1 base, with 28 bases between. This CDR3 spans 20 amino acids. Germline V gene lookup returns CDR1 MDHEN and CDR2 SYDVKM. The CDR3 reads CASSDPSGGGGVRRTDTQYF. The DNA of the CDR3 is TGTGCCAGCAGTGATCCCTCGGGTGGAGGGGGCGTTCGGCGCACAGATACGCAGTATTTT.

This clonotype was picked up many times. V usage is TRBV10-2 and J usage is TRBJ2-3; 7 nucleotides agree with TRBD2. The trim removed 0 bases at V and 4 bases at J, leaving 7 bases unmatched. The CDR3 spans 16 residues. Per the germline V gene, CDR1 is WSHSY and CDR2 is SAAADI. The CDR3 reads CASSESGARGADTQYF. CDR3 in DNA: TGCGCCAGCAGTGAGTCGGGAGCACGGGGGGCAGATACGCAGTATTTT.

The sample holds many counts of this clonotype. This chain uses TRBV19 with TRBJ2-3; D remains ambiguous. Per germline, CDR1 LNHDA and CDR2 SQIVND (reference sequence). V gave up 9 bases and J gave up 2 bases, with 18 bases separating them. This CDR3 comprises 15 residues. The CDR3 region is CASSPRGTSTDTQYF. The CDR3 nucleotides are TGTGCCAGCAGTCCCCGCGGCACCTCCACAGATACGCAGTATTTT.

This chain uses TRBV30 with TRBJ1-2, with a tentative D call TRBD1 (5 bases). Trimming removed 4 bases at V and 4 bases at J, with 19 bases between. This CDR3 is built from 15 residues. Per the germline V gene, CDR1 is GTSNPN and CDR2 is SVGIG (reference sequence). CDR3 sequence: CAWTRAGRDGYGYTF. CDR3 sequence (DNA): TGTGCCTGGACCCGAGCCGGCAGGGACGGCTATGGCTACACCTTC. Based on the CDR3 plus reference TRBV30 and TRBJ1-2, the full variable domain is SQTIHQWPATLVQPVGSPLSLECTVEGTSNPNLYWYRQAAGRGLQLLFYSVGIGQISSEVPQNLSASRPQDRQFILSSKKLLLSDSGFYLCAWTRAGRDGYGYTFGSGTRLTVV.

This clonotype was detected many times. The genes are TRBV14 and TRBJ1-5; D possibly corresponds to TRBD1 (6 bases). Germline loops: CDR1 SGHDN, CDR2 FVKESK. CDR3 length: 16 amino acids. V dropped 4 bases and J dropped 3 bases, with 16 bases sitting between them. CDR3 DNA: TGTGCCAGCAGCCGATCAACAGGGCCCTACAATCAGCCCCAGCATTTT. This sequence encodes CASSRSTGPYNQPQHF.

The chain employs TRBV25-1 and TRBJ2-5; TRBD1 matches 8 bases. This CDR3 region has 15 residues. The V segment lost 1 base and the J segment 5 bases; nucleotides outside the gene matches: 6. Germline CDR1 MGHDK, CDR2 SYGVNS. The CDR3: CASSESQGAWETQYF. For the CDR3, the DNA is TGTGCCAGCAGTGAATCGCAGGGGGCTTGGGAGACCCAGTACTTC.

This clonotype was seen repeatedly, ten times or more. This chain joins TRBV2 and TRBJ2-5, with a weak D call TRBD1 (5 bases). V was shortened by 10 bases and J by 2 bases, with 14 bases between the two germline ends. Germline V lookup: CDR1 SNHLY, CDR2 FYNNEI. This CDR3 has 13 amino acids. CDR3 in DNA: TGTGCCACCAAAGGACAAGTACAAGAGACCCAGTACTTC. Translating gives CATKGQVQETQYF.

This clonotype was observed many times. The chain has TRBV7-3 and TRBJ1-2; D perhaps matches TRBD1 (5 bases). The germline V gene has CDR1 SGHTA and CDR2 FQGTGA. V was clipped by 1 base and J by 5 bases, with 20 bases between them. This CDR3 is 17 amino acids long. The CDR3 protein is CASSLSGPGSGLYGYTF. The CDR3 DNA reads TGTGCCAGCAGCTTAAGCGGTCCGGGTTCGGGACTATATGGCTACACCTTC.

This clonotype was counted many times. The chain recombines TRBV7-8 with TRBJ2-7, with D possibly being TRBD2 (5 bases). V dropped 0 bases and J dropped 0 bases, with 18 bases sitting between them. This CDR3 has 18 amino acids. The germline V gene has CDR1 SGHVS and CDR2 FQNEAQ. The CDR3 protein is CASSLAGGGLASSYEQYF. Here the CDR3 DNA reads TGTGCCAGCAGCTTAGCAGGAGGAGGACTCGCCAGCTCCTACGAGCAGTACTTC. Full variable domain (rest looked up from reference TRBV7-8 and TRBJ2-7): GAGVSQSPRYKVAKRGQDVALRCDPISGHVSLFWYQQALGQGPEFLTYFQNEAQLDKSGLPSDRFFAERPEGSVSTLKIQRTQQEDSAVYLCASSLAGGGLASSYEQYFGPGTRLTVT.

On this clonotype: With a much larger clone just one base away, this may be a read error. The CDR3: CASSHMTASGGSGSYEQYF. CDR3 sequence (DNA): TGCGCCAGCAGCCACATGACCGCTAGCGGGGGGTCAGGCTCCTACGAGCAGTACTTC. The genes are TRBV4-3 and TRBJ2-7; TRBD2 aligns across 11 bases. With V trimmed by 3 bases and J by 0 bases, 13 bases remained unmatched. This CDR3 has 19 amino acids. The V gene's germline CDR1 is LGHNA and CDR2 YSLEER.

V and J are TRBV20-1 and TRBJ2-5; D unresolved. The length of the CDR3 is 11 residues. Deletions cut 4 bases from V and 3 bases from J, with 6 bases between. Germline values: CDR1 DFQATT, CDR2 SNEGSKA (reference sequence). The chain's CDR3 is CSATTKETQYF. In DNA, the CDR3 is TGCAGTGCTACGACAAAAGAGACCCAGTACTTC.

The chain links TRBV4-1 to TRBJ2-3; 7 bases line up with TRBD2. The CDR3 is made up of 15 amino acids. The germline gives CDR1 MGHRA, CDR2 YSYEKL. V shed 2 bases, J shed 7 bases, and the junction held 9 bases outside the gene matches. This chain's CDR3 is CASSQYPSGGNTQYF. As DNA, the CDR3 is TGCGCCAGCAGCCAATACCCTAGCGGAGGGAATACGCAGTATTTT.

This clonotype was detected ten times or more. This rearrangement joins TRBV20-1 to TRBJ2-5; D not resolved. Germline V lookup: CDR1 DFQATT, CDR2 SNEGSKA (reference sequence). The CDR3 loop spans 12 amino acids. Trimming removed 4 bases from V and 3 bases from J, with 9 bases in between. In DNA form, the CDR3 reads TGCAGTGCTACCCCGAGTAAAGAGACCCAGTACTTC. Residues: CSATPSKETQYF.

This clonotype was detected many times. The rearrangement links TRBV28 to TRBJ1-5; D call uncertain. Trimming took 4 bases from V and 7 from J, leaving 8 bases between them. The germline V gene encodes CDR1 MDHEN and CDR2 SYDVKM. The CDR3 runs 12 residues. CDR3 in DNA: TGTGCCAGCAGTTCCCCGGGGCAGCCCCAGCATTTT. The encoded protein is CASSSPGQPQHF.

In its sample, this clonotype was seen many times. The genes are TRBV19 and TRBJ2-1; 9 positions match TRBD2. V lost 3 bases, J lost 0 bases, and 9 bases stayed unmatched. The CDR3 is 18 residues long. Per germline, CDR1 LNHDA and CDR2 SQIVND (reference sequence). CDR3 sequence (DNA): TGTGCCAGTAGTATCGGGTTAGCGGGGGCCAGCTCCTACAATGAGCAGTTCTTC. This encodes CASSIGLAGASSYNEQFF.

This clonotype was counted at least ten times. As DNA, the CDR3 is TGTGCCAGCAGTTTTCTTAAGGTGACGCAGTATTTT. Its translation is CASSFLKVTQYF. V gene TRBV28 combines with J gene TRBJ2-3; D is ambiguous. The CDR3 is made up of 12 amino acids. Germline CDR1 is MDHEN and CDR2 is SYDVKM. Trimming removed 3 bases at V and 9 bases at J, with 10 bases between.

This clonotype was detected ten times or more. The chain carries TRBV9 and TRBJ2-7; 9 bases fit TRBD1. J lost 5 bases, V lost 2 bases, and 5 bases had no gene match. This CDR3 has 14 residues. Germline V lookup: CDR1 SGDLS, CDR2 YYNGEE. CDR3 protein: CASSVAGQGNEQYF. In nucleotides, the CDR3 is TGTGCCAGCAGCGTGGCGGGACAGGGTAACGAGCAGTACTTC.

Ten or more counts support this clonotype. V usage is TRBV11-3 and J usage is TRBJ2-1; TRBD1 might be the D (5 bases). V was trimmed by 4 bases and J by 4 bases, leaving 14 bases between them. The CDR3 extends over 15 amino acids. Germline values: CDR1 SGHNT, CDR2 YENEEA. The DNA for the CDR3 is TGTGCCAGCAGCTCCTACTCGACAGAGTACAATGAGCAGTTCTTC. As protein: CASSSYSTEYNEQFF.

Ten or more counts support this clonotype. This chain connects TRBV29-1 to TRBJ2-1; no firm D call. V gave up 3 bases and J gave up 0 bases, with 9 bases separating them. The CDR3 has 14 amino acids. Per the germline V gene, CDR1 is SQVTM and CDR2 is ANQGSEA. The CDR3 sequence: CSVDSGSSYNEQFF. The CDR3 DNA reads TGCAGCGTTGATTCCGGGTCCTCCTACAATGAGCAGTTCTTC.

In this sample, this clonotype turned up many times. The CDR3 sequence is CASTHFSQTEQFF. The CDR3 DNA reads TGTGCCAGCACCCACTTCTCTCAAACCGAGCAGTTCTTC. The genes are TRBV7-8 and TRBJ2-1; D is unclear. The germline gives CDR1 SGHVS, CDR2 FQNEAQ. This CDR3 comprises 13 residues. Trimming took off 7 bases at V and 10 bases at J, with 17 bases between the two ends.

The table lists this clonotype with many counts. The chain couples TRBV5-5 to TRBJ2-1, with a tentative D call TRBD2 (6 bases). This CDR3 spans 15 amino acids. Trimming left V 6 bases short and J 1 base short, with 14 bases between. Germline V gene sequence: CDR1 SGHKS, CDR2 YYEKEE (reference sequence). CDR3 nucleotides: TGTGCCAGCACGTCGGGGGAATATTCCTACAATGAGCAGTTCTTC. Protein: CASTSGEYSYNEQFF.

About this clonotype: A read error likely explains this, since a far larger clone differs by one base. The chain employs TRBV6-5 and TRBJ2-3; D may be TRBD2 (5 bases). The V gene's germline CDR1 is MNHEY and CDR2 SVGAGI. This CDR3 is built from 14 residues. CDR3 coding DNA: TGTGCCAGCAGTGATCAAGCTAGCACACATACGCAGTATTTT. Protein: CASSDQASTHTQYF.

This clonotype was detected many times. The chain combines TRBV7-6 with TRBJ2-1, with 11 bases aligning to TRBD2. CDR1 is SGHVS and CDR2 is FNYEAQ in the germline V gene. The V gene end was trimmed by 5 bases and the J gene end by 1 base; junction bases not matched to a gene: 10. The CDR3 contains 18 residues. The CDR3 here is CASSLGLAGAASYNEQFF. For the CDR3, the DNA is TGTGCCAGCAGCCTAGGACTAGCGGGCGCAGCTTCCTACAATGAGCAGTTCTTC.

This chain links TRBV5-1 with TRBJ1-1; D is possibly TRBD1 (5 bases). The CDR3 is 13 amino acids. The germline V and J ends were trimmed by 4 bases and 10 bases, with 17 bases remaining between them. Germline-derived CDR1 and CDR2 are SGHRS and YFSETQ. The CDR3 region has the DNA TGCGCCAGCAGCCCGGAGCTGGGCGGGGGAGCTTTCTTT. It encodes CASSPELGGGAFF. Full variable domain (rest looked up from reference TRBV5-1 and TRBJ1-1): KAGVTQTPRYLIKTRGQQVTLSCSPISGHRSVSWYQQTPGQGLQFLFEYFSETQRNKGNFPGRFSGRQFSNSRSEMNVSTLELGDSALYLCASSPELGGGAFFGQGTRLTVV.

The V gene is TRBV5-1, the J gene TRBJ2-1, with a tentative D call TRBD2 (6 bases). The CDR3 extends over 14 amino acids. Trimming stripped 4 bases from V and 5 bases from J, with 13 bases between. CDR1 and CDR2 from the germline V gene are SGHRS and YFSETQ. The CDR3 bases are TGCGCCAGCAGCACCGGGACTGCAAACAATGAGCAGTTCTTC. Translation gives CASSTGTANNEQFF.